These 18 T cell receptor beta chains were all obtained from the same sample, sequenced in a study of blood T cell repertoires in COVID-19. Libraries were prepared by immunoSEQ multiplex PCR; TCRdb keeps only in-frame clonotypes and omits some of them. The sample lists some 250,000 clones, about 86% occurring once. The specimen was peripheral blood. These receptors all come from a man aged 80 or over with acute or convalescent COVID-19.

The chain couples TRBV27 to TRBJ2-2; TRBD2 matches at 10 bases. Trimming removed 4 bases from V and 0 bases from J; junction bases left unmatched: 5. There are 17 residues in the CDR3. Germline CDR1 and CDR2: MNHEY and SMNVEV (reference sequence). This CDR3 is CASSYGLAGANTGELFF. DNA of the CDR3: TGTGCCAGCAGTTACGGTCTAGCGGGGGCGAACACCGGGGAGCTGTTTTTT.

V usage is TRBV5-8 and J usage is TRBJ1-6; TRBD1 matches at 7 bases. V was pared by 2 bases and J by 9 bases, with 8 bases of the junction left unmatched. Germline-derived CDR1 and CDR2 are SGHTS and YDEGEE. The CDR3 totals 15 residues. The CDR3 DNA reads as TGTGCCAGCAGCTTAGTCCCAGGGGGTAGTTCACCCCTCCACTTT. Translated, it gives CASSLVPGGSSPLHF.

The chain combines TRBV19 with TRBJ2-2; 8 bases are a match to TRBD2. The CDR3 totals 15 residues. The J segment lost 1 base and the V segment lost 8 bases, leaving 6 bases of the junction unmatched. The germline V gene encodes CDR1 LNHDA and CDR2 SQIVND (reference sequence). DNA for the CDR3: TGTGCCAGTTACTCGGGGGGGTTGAACACCGGGGAGCTGTTTTTT. Translating it yields CASYSGGLNTGELFF.

This chain links TRBV20-1 with TRBJ1-2; 9 bases are a match to TRBD1. The CDR3 has 13 residues. Germline V gene data show CDR1 as DFQATT and CDR2 as SNEGSKA (reference sequence). Losses at the gene ends were 3 bases for V and 3 bases for J; bases not matched to a gene: 2. The CDR3 DNA reads TGCAGTGCTAGTCGGGACAGGGACTATGGCTACACCTTC. Encoded protein: CSASRDRDYGYTF.

The chain employs TRBV7-8 and TRBJ1-5; maybe TRBD1 (5 bases). The germline V and J ends were trimmed by 3 bases and 7 bases, with 10 bases remaining between them. Looked up from germline, CDR1 is SGHVS and CDR2 is FQNEAQ. This CDR3 is built from 13 residues. CDR3: CASSFAGMQPQHF. CDR3 nucleotide sequence: TGTGCCAGCAGCTTCGCAGGGATGCAGCCCCAGCATTTT.

The rearrangement links TRBV28 to TRBJ1-4; D is undetermined. The length of the CDR3 is 17 residues. Germline CDR1 and CDR2: MDHEN and SYDVKM. The ends were cut back, 1 base at V and 3 bases at J, with 15 bases in the middle. CDR3 in amino acids: CASSLFPTRVSNEKLFF. Here the CDR3 DNA reads TGTGCCAGCAGTTTATTCCCCACGAGGGTTTCTAATGAAAAACTGTTTTTT.

The V gene is TRBV4-2, the J gene TRBJ1-2; TRBD1 matches 10 bases. Trimming took 1 base from V and 7 from J; bases not matched to a gene: 9. The length of the CDR3 is 16 residues. Germline V gene lookup returns CDR1 LGHNA and CDR2 YNFKEQ. The CDR3 region has the DNA TGTGCCAGCAGCCAAGGACAGGGGGCGCGATTAGGTGGCTACACCTTC. Its protein product is CASSQGQGARLGGYTF.

The chain recombines TRBV11-2 with TRBJ2-3; weak D call: TRBD2 (6 bases). This CDR3 has 15 residues. Germline V gene lookup returns CDR1 SGHAT and CDR2 FQNNGV. Trimming removed 1 base from V and 3 bases from J, with 11 bases in between. The CDR3 coding sequence is TGTGCCAGCAGCTTAGTCCGGGAGAGAACAGATACGCAGTATTTT. The encoded protein is CASSLVRERTDTQYF. The variable domain in full, completed from reference TRBV11-2 and TRBJ2-3, reads EAGVAQSPRYKIIEKRQSVAFWCNPISGHATLYWYQQILGQGPKLLIQFQNNGVVDDSQLPKDRFSAERLKGVDSTLKIQPAKLEDSAVYLCASSLVRERTDTQYFGPGTRLTVL.

The rearrangement uses TRBV27 and TRBJ2-5; 12 nucleotides agree with TRBD2. This CDR3 is 17 amino acids long. V was clipped by 6 bases and J by 4 bases; unmatched bases: 12. Germline V CDR1 and CDR2: MNHEY, SMNVEV (reference sequence). The DNA for the CDR3 is TGTGCCAGCAGCAGACTAGCGGGAGAGGAGATCGGAGAGACCCAGTACTTC. Residues: CASSRLAGEEIGETQYF.

This chain joins TRBV2 and TRBJ1-4, with a weak D call TRBD1 (6 bases). The CDR3 loop spans 14 amino acids. V dropped 6 bases and J dropped 0 bases, with 8 bases sitting between them. Looked up from germline, CDR1 is SNHLY and CDR2 is FYNNEI. This chain's CDR3 is CASSRTATNEKLFF. In nucleotides, the CDR3 is TGTGCCAGCAGCCGGACAGCAACTAATGAAAAACTGTTTTTT.

This chain links TRBV28 with TRBJ2-7; TRBD2 agrees at 7 bases. Per the germline V gene, CDR1 is MDHEN and CDR2 is SYDVKM. V shed 6 bases, J shed 0 bases, and the junction held 5 bases outside the gene matches. The CDR3 covers 14 residues. The CDR3, as DNA: TGTGCCAGCAGGATGGGGGGGAGCTCCTACGAGCAGTACTTC. Translating it yields CASRMGGSSYEQYF.

The DNA of the CDR3 is TGCAGTGCTAGCAGGGGTACTGAAGCTTTCTTT. Its protein is CSASRGTEAFF. The gene calls are TRBV20-1 and TRBJ1-1, with D possibly matching TRBD1 (6 bases). The ends were cut back, 3 bases at V and 5 bases at J, with 7 bases in the middle. Germline lookup yields CDR1 DFQATT and CDR2 SNEGSKA (reference sequence). The CDR3 is 11 amino acids.

This chain connects TRBV7-6 to TRBJ2-5; 9 bases are shared with TRBD1. The CDR3 has 18 residues. Germline V CDR1 and CDR2: SGHVS, FNYEAQ. The V gene end was trimmed by 1 base and the J gene end by 3 bases; junction bases not matched to a gene: 12. DNA for the CDR3: TGTGCCAGCAGCTTAGTATTAGGGGGGACAGGGTCGGAAGAGACCCAGTACTTC. Its protein is CASSLVLGGTGSEETQYF.

This chain connects TRBV30 to TRBJ2-7, with D possibly matching TRBD1 (6 bases). The V gene's germline CDR1 is GTSNPN and CDR2 SVGIG (reference sequence). The V end lost 0 bases, the J end lost 6 bases, and 12 bases lay between the germline ends. This CDR3 is 13 amino acids long. CDR3 protein: CAWSVVRGLEQYF. The CDR3 coding sequence is TGTGCCTGGAGTGTGGTCAGGGGCCTCGAGCAGTACTTC.

The rearrangement joins TRBV30 to TRBJ1-1; D perhaps matches TRBD1 (6 bases). CDR3 length: 14 residues. Trimming took off 2 bases at V and 2 bases at J, with 12 bases between the two ends. Germline-derived CDR1 and CDR2 are GTSNPN and SVGIG (reference sequence). CDR3 coding DNA: TGTGCCTGGAGTCCCCTGACAGGTAACACTGAAGCTTTCTTT. Residues: CAWSPLTGNTEAFF.

The chain joins TRBV19 to TRBJ1-2, with no clear D. This CDR3 spans 14 amino acids. V shed 7 bases and J shed 4 bases, with 16 bases lying between them. Per germline, CDR1 LNHDA and CDR2 SQIVND (reference sequence). CDR3 nucleotides: TGTGCCAGTACCGGTTTAGCGAACCTCTATGGCTACACCTTC. Amino acid sequence: CASTGLANLYGYTF.

The chain carries TRBV5-1 and TRBJ2-1, with 9 bases matching TRBD2. The trim removed 4 bases at V and 0 bases at J, leaving 5 bases unmatched. There are 16 residues in the CDR3. CDR1 and CDR2 (germline): SGHRS, YFSETQ. The CDR3 region is CASSDNSGGSYNEQFF. For the CDR3, the DNA is TGCGCCAGCAGCGATAATAGCGGGGGCTCCTACAATGAGCAGTTCTTC.

This clone appeared a single time. The chain couples TRBV6-4 to TRBJ1-2, with TRBD1 matching over 8 bases. This CDR3 is 12 amino acids long. Germline values: CDR1 MRHNA, CDR2 SNTAGT. With V trimmed by 7 bases and J by 7 bases, 5 bases remained unmatched. The CDR3 DNA is TGTGCCAGCATAGGACAGGGTGCTGGCTACACCTTC. Translation gives CASIGQGAGYTF.